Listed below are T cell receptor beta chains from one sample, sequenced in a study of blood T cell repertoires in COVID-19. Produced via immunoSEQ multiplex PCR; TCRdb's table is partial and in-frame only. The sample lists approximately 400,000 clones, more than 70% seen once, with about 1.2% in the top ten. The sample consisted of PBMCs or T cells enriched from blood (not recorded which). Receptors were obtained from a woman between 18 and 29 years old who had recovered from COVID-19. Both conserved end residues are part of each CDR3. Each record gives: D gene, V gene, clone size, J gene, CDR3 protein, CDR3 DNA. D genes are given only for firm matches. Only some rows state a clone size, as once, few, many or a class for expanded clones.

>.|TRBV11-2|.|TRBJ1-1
CASSDDSDQAFF
TGTGCCAGCAGCGACGACAGCGACCAAGCTTTCTTT
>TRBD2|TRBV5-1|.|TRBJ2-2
CASSPGLAENTGELFF
TGCGCCAGCAGCCCGGGACTAGCGGAGAACACCGGGGAGCTGTTTTTT
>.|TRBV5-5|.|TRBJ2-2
CASSLPQFTGELFF
TGTGCCAGCAGCCTGCCCCAGTTCACCGGGGAGCTGTTTTTT
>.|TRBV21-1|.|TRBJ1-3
CASSKPIPHPDRPSGNTIYF
TGTGCCAGCAGCAAACCCATCCCTCATCCAGACAGACCCTCTGGAAACACCATATATTTT
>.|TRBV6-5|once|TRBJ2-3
CAARRGFADTQYF
TGTGCCGCAAGAAGGGGTTTCGCAGATACGCAGTATTTT
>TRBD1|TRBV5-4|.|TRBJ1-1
CASSLARTGGTEAFF
TGTGCCAGCAGCTTGGCCAGAACAGGGGGGACTGAAGCTTTCTTT
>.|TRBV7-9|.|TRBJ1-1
CASSKSVRGADGVNTEAFF
TGTGCCAGCAGCAAATCCGTTCGGGGGGCTGACGGAGTGAACACTGAAGCTTTCTTT
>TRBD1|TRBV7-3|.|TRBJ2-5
CASSFTTGETQYF
TGTGCCAGCAGCTTTACGACAGGGGAGACCCAGTACTTC
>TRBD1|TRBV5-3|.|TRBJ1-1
CARRGGRGRENTEAFF
TGTGCCAGAAGAGGTGGCAGGGGGCGTGAGAACACTGAAGCTTTCTTT
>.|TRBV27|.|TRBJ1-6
CASSPTETPSSYNSPLHF
TGTGCCAGCAGCCCCACAGAGACCCCGAGCTCCTATAATTCACCCCTCCACTTT
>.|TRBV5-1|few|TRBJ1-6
CASSLRGGNSPLHF
TGCGCCAGCAGCTTGCGCGGAGGTAATTCACCCCTCCACTTT
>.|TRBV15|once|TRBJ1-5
CATSSRQGNQPQHF
TGTGCCACCAGCAGTAGGCAGGGGAATCAGCCCCAGCATTTT
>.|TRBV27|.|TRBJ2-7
CASSLTGGSYEQYF
TGTGCCAGCAGTTTAACCGGCGGCTCCTACGAGCAGTACTTC
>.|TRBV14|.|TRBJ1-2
CASSQGPGGANYGYTF
TGTGCCAGCAGCCAAGGCCCAGGCGGGGCTAACTATGGCTACACCTTC
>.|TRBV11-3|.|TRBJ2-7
CASSPKPDISYEQYF
TGTGCCAGCAGCCCCAAACCCGACATTTCCTACGAGCAGTACTTC
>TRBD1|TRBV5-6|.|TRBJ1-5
CASSPGRQGFHQPQHF
TGTGCCAGCAGCCCGGGTCGACAGGGGTTTCATCAGCCCCAGCATTTT
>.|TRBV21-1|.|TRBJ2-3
CASSGTGGLINTQYF
TGTGCCAGCTCGGGGACAGGGGGCTTGATTAATACGCAGTATTTT
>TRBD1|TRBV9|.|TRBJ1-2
CASSRTGNYGYTF
TGTGCCAGTTCCCGGACAGGTAACTATGGCTACACCTTC
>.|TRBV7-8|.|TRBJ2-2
CASCSNSPGLFNTGELFF
TGTGCCAGCTGCAGTAATTCGCCGGGACTCTTCAACACCGGGGAGCTGTTTTTT
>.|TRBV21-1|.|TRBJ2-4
CASSRPRGTAKNIQYF
TGTGCCAGCAGCCGCCCACGAGGGACTGCCAAAAACATTCAGTACTTC
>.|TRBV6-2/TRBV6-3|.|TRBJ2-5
CASSYPQGIYF
TGTGCCAGCAGTTACCCGCAGGGAATCTACTTC
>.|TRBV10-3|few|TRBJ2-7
CAISSPEGGWEQYF
TGTGCCATCAGCTCCCCAGAGGGGGGGTGGGAGCAGTACTTC